These 25 T cell receptor beta chains originate from one sample sequenced in a study of shared clonotypes between healthy human individuals. Data came from immunoSEQ multiplex PCR; TCRdb stores just in-frame clones and leaves some out. The sample includes over a million clones, about 96% of them seen just once. Sequenced input: naive CD4+ T cells sorted from blood. The subset: CD45RA+ positively selected. The receptors come from a man under 40 in good health.

This rearrangement joins TRBV2 to TRBJ2-5; a possible D gene is TRBD1 (6 bases). CDR1 is SNHLY and CDR2 is FYNNEI in the germline V gene. The CDR3 contains 12 residues. V lost 4 bases, J lost 4 bases, and 7 bases lay in between. The CDR3 region is CASSAGVETQYF. CDR3 DNA sequence: TGTGCCAGCAGTGCAGGGGTAGAGACCCAGTACTTC.

The chain employs TRBV7-9 and TRBJ2-7; D gene uncertain. Trimming took 5 bases from V and 5 from J, leaving 16 bases between them. Looked up from germline, CDR1 is SEHNR and CDR2 is FQNEAQ (reference sequence). The CDR3 is made up of 14 amino acids. This CDR3 reads CASSPWRESDEQYF. As DNA, the CDR3 is TGTGCCAGCAGCCCTTGGCGTGAGTCGGACGAGCAGTACTTC.

This clone was counted once. This chain links TRBV18 with TRBJ1-1; TRBD1 might be the D (5 bases). Germline CDR1 reads KGHSH; CDR2 reads LQKENI. V was pared by 4 bases and J by 7 bases, with 10 bases between. There are 12 residues in the CDR3. The CDR3 region is CASSRSGGEAFF. CDR3 nucleotide sequence: TGTGCCAGCTCACGAAGCGGGGGTGAAGCTTTCTTT.

Of note for this clone: The identical CDR3 is also encoded by other nucleotide sequences in the sample. The rearrangement uses TRBV7-8 and TRBJ2-2, with 11 bases identical to TRBD2. The V and J ends lost 3 bases and 2 bases, in that order; junction bases with no gene match: 2. The CDR3 spans 16 residues. Germline lookup yields CDR1 SGHVS and CDR2 FQNEAQ. CDR3 region: CASSLRLAGNTGELFF. In DNA, the CDR3 is TGTGCCAGCAGCTTGCGACTAGCGGGAAACACCGGGGAGCTGTTTTTT.

The chain links TRBV19 to TRBJ1-5, with TRBD1 identical over 9 bases. The V gene end was trimmed by 4 bases and the J gene end by 4 bases; junction bases not matched to a gene: 5. The CDR3 sequence is 15 residues long. Germline loops: CDR1 LNHDA, CDR2 SQIVND (reference sequence). The CDR3 spells CASSRDRAGNQPQHF. The CDR3 nucleotides are TGTGCCAGTAGTAGGGACAGGGCCGGGAATCAGCCCCAGCATTTT.

Concerning this clone itself: The identical CDR3 is also encoded by other nucleotide sequences in the sample. This chain joins TRBV19 and TRBJ2-7, with a weak D call TRBD2 (5 bases). The CDR3 extends over 13 amino acids. Trimming took off 1 base at V and 2 bases at J, with 6 bases between the two ends. Germline CDR1 reads LNHDA; CDR2 reads SQIVND (reference sequence). This CDR3 reads CASSIGGAYEQYF. The CDR3, as DNA: TGTGCCAGTAGTATAGGGGGAGCCTACGAGCAGTACTTC.

Notes on this clone: Other DNA variants within this sample encode the same CDR3. The chain carries TRBV10-1 and TRBJ2-1, with 7 bases lining up with TRBD2. Germline loops: CDR1 WNHNN, CDR2 SYGVQD (reference sequence). This CDR3 spans 13 amino acids. Unmatched junction bases numbered 0, after V lost 0 bases and J lost 7 bases. As DNA, the CDR3 is TGCGCCAGCAGTGAGTCCGGGAGGAATGAGCAGTTCTTC. Its protein is CASSESGRNEQFF.

The chain couples TRBV5-4 to TRBJ2-4, with D possibly being TRBD1 (5 bases). Trimming took off 4 bases at V and 0 bases at J, with 14 bases between the two ends. CDR3 length: 16 residues. The V gene's germline CDR1 is SGHNT and CDR2 YYREEE (reference sequence). The CDR3: CASSVDSLLAKNIQYF. The CDR3 DNA reads TGTGCCAGCAGCGTCGACAGTCTCCTAGCCAAAAACATTCAGTACTTC.

The chain combines TRBV28 with TRBJ1-2; TRBD1 aligns across 7 bases. V shed 10 bases and J 4 bases; nucleotides not matched to a gene: 15. CDR3 size: 15 residues. CDR1 MDHEN and CDR2 SYDVKM come from the germline V gene. The CDR3 protein is CATPSRQGGGYGYTF. In DNA, the CDR3 is TGTGCCACCCCCTCTAGACAGGGAGGAGGCTATGGCTACACCTTC.

The rearrangement uses TRBV4-1 and TRBJ2-2; TRBD2 matches 7 bases. V lost 5 bases, J lost 4 bases, and 10 bases stayed unmatched. The CDR3 runs to 16 residues. The germline V gene encodes CDR1 MGHRA and CDR2 YSYEKL. As DNA, the CDR3 is TGCGCCAGCAGCACCTATAGCGGGCTCAGCACCGGGGAGCTGTTTTTT. It codes for CASSTYSGLSTGELFF.

This clone was detected only once. The gene calls are TRBV15 and TRBJ1-2; D is uncertain. Germline loops: CDR1 LNHNV, CDR2 YYDKDF (reference sequence). This CDR3 is built from 13 residues. The germline V and J ends were trimmed by 5 bases and 1 base, with 8 bases remaining between them. CDR3 sequence reads: CATSGPGNYGYTF. The CDR3 DNA reads TGTGCCACCAGCGGCCCAGGTAACTATGGCTACACCTTC.

The chain links TRBV14 to TRBJ2-1, with 7 bases identical to TRBD2. After removal of 4 bases from V and 10 bases from J, the junction contained 13 bases not matched to a gene. Germline CDR1 SGHDN, CDR2 FVKESK. This CDR3 is built from 15 residues. CDR3 DNA: TGTGCCAGCAGCCCGCCTAGCGGAGGGGTATACGAGCAGTTCTTC. This translates into CASSPPSGGVYEQFF.

The CDR3 region has the DNA TGTGCCAGCAGTGAAGAGGGACTTTACACCGGGGAGCTGTTTTTT. It translates to CASSEEGLYTGELFF. This chain uses TRBV2 with TRBJ2-2; possibly TRBD2 for D (6 bases). V was clipped by 1 base and J by 3 bases, with 9 bases between them. There are 15 residues in the CDR3. The V gene's germline CDR1 is SNHLY and CDR2 FYNNEI. Variable domain in full (rest from reference TRBV2 and TRBJ2-2): EPEVTQTPSHQVTQMGQEVILRCVPISNHLYFYWYRQILGQKVEFLVSFYNNEISEKSEIFDDQFSVERPDGSNFTLKIRSTKLEDSAMYFCASSEEGLYTGELFFGEGSRLTVL.

This sequence joins TRBV11-2 and TRBJ2-7; D gene uncertain. This CDR3 is 14 amino acids long. The V gene lost 4 bases and the J gene lost 2 bases, with 12 bases spanning the gap. Germline CDR1 is SGHAT and CDR2 is FQNNGV. This chain's CDR3 is CASSSSMVPYEQYF. The CDR3 DNA reads as TGTGCCAGCAGCTCTTCTATGGTTCCCTACGAGCAGTACTTC.

About this clone itself: Other nucleotide sequences from this sample produce the same CDR3. The V gene is TRBV28, the J gene TRBJ1-2; D possibly corresponds to TRBD1 (5 bases). Looked up from germline, CDR1 is MDHEN and CDR2 is SYDVKM. V dropped 1 base and J dropped 7 bases, with 7 bases sitting between them. This CDR3 contains 12 residues. As DNA, the CDR3 is TGTGCCAGCAGTTTATCCGGGGCTGGCTACACCTTC. Its translation is CASSLSGAGYTF.

This sequence joins TRBV28 and TRBJ2-5; D is tentatively TRBD1 or TRBD2 (5 bases each). This CDR3 region has 10 residues. Germline CDR1 MDHEN, CDR2 SYDVKM. V lost 9 bases to trimming and J lost 5 bases, with 7 bases between them. CDR3 sequence reads: CASWGETQYF. The CDR3 DNA follows: TGTGCCAGTTGGGGGGAGACCCAGTACTTC. The complete variable domain, with remaining parts taken from reference TRBV28 and TRBJ2-5, reads DVKVTQSSRYLVKRTGEKVFLECVQDMDHENMFWYRQDPGLGLRLIYFSYDVKMKEKGDIPEGYSVSREKKERFSLILESASTNQTSMYLCASWGETQYFGPGTRLLVL.

This clone appeared once. J is TRBJ2-7 and V is TRBV19; the D gene is possibly TRBD2 (5 bases). The CDR3 runs 11 residues. Deletions cut 5 bases from V and 6 bases from J, with 8 bases between. CDR1 and CDR2 from the germline V gene are LNHDA and SQIVND (reference sequence). This CDR3 is CASSDYSEQYF. CDR3 in DNA: TGTGCCAGTAGTGACTACTCCGAGCAGTACTTC. The full variable domain, completed using reference TRBV19 and TRBJ2-7, is DGGITQSPKYLFRKEGQNVTLSCEQNLNHDAMYWYRQDPGQGLRLIYYSQIVNDFQKGDIAEGYSVSREKKESFPLTVTSAQKNPTAFYLCASSDYSEQYFGPGTRLTVT.

This sequence joins TRBV10-3 and TRBJ2-7; 8 bases align to TRBD2. In germline, CDR1 is ENHRY, CDR2 SYGVKD. This CDR3 contains 13 residues. V shed 8 bases and J 1 base; nucleotides not matched to a gene: 4. The CDR3 sequence: CAISLAGSYEQYF. In DNA form, the CDR3 reads TGTGCCATCTCATTAGCGGGGTCCTACGAGCAGTACTTC.

The V and J genes are TRBV28 and TRBJ2-7, with D perhaps matching TRBD1 or TRBD2 (5 bases each). V lost 6 bases, J lost 13 bases, and 19 bases lay in between. CDR1 and CDR2 from the germline V gene are MDHEN and SYDVKM. This CDR3 spans 12 amino acids. CDR3 sequence reads: CASRQLGTSTYF. CDR3 nucleotide sequence: TGTGCCAGCAGGCAATTAGGGACCAGCACATACTTC.

V gene TRBV6-6 combines with J gene TRBJ1-1; D might be TRBD1 (6 bases). Trimming shortened V by 6 bases and J by 10 bases, and 15 bases separated the two germline ends. The CDR3 has 12 amino acids. In germline, CDR1 is MNHNY, CDR2 SVGAGI (reference sequence). The CDR3 region is CASSNRGAGAFF. Here the CDR3 DNA reads TGTGCCAGCAGCAACCGGGGGGCGGGAGCTTTCTTT.

J is TRBJ2-7 and V is TRBV7-8, with 7 bases that match TRBD1. The CDR3 length is 18 residues. The V segment lost 4 bases and the J segment 0 bases; nucleotides outside the gene matches: 15. Germline CDR1 and CDR2: SGHVS and FQNEAQ. In DNA form, the CDR3 reads TGTGCCAGCAGCTACAGGGTCGTTCAGGGGGTGAGCTCCTACGAGCAGTACTTC. As protein: CASSYRVVQGVSSYEQYF.

This clone was detected only once. The CDR3 region is CASSYSPGGETDTQYF. The CDR3, as DNA: TGTGCCAGCAGTTACTCGCCTGGGGGCGAAACAGATACGCAGTATTTT. The genes are TRBV6-6 and TRBJ2-3, with D possibly matching TRBD1 (6 bases). CDR1 is MNHNY and CDR2 is SVGAGI in the germline V gene (reference sequence). V dropped 0 bases and J dropped 3 bases, with 13 bases sitting between them. This CDR3 contains 16 residues.

The chain's CDR3 is CASSLSLGAGEAFF. For the CDR3, the DNA is TGTGCCAGCAGCTTAAGTTTGGGGGCAGGTGAAGCTTTCTTT. The V gene is TRBV7-2, the J gene TRBJ1-1; D perhaps matches TRBD1 (6 bases). Germline values: CDR1 SGHTA, CDR2 FQGNSA. The germline V and J ends were trimmed by 2 bases and 7 bases, with 14 bases remaining between them. The CDR3 length is 14 residues.

The chain combines TRBV28 with TRBJ2-1, with 9 bases aligning to TRBD1. The germline V gene has CDR1 MDHEN and CDR2 SYDVKM. The trim removed 1 base at V and 3 bases at J, leaving 1 base unmatched. CDR3 size: 15 residues. The CDR3 protein is CASSLSGQGYNEQFF. The CDR3 DNA reads as TGTGCCAGCAGTTTATCGGGACAGGGCTACAATGAGCAGTTCTTC. The variable domain in full, completed from reference TRBV28 and TRBJ2-1, reads DVKVTQSSRYLVKRTGEKVFLECVQDMDHENMFWYRQDPGLGLRLIYFSYDVKMKEKGDIPEGYSVSREKKERFSLILESASTNQTSMYLCASSLSGQGYNEQFFGPGTRLTVL.

For the CDR3, the DNA is TGTGCCAGCAGTTTCCCCCCGGATGGGAGGGGGGGCTACACCTTC. As protein: CASSFPPDGRGGYTF. The J gene is TRBJ1-2, the V gene TRBV28, with D maybe TRBD1 (6 bases). The germline V gene encodes CDR1 MDHEN and CDR2 SYDVKM. The length of the CDR3 is 15 residues. V was shortened by 3 bases and J by 8 bases, with 19 bases between the two germline ends.